This passage covers 14 T cell receptor beta chains from one sample sequenced in a study of shared clonotypes between healthy human individuals. The protocol was immunoSEQ multiplex PCR, while the TCRdb copy is restricted to in-frame clones and leaves out a portion. The sample shows around 720,000 clones, 55% to 85% of them seen only once. The source material was memory CD4+ T cells sorted from blood. Stated subset: CD45RA-negative fraction. The receptors shown here come from a woman in her twenties or thirties in good health.

This clone was seen just once. This rearrangement joins TRBV11-2 to TRBJ2-5; 8 bases match TRBD2. Trimming removed 6 bases from V and 11 bases from J; junction bases left unmatched: 14. Looked up from germline, CDR1 is SGHAT and CDR2 is FQNNGV. The CDR3 contains 14 residues. The CDR3 nucleotides are TGTGCCAGCAGGTACTCGGGAGGGCCGCAGGAGCAGTACTTC. As protein: CASRYSGGPQEQYF.

J is TRBJ2-5 and V is TRBV7-2; TRBD2 agrees at 7 bases. Losses at the gene ends were 5 bases for V and 3 bases for J; bases not matched to a gene: 15. The CDR3 contains 17 residues. Germline-derived CDR1 and CDR2 are SGHTA and FQGNSA. The chain's CDR3 is CASSTNALAPRKETQYF. The CDR3 nucleotides are TGTGCCAGCAGCACCAACGCACTAGCGCCGAGAAAAGAGACCCAGTACTTC.

This chain joins TRBV27 and TRBJ1-5, with 7 bases fitting TRBD1. Trimming removed 5 bases from V and 4 bases from J; junction bases left unmatched: 11. Germline assignment: CDR1 MNHEY and CDR2 SMNVEV (reference sequence). The length of the CDR3 is 16 residues. The CDR3, as DNA: TGTGCCAGCAGTCCCAATTCCGGGACAGAAAATCAGCCCCAGCATTTT. Amino acids: CASSPNSGTENQPQHF.

The rearrangement links TRBV19 to TRBJ2-1, with 13 bases fitting TRBD2. V trimming: 4 bases; J trimming: 6 bases; junction bases outside the gene matches: 3. CDR3 length: 15 residues. CDR1 and CDR2 (germline): LNHDA, SQIVND (reference sequence). The CDR3 nucleotides are TGTGCCAGTAGTACTCGGACTAGCGGGAGCAATGAGCAGTTCTTC. The encoded protein is CASSTRTSGSNEQFF.

V is TRBV19 and J is TRBJ1-5; TRBD1 matches 10 bases. V was pared by 6 bases and J by 4 bases, with 6 bases of the junction left unmatched. This CDR3 has 15 amino acids. The germline V gene encodes CDR1 LNHDA and CDR2 SQIVND (reference sequence). As DNA, the CDR3 is TGTGCCAGTAGGGGACAGGGGTTTGGGAATCAGCCCCAGCATTTT. This translates into CASRGQGFGNQPQHF.

V usage is TRBV9 and J usage is TRBJ1-2; 9 positions match TRBD1. Germline V gene lookup returns CDR1 SGDLS and CDR2 YYNGEE. This CDR3 comprises 15 residues. J was trimmed by 6 bases and V by 3 bases; bases with no gene match: 9. The CDR3 DNA sequence: TGTGCCAGCAGCGCGACACGACAGGGGGAAAATGGCTACACCTTC. Protein sequence: CASSATRQGENGYTF.

The V gene is TRBV28, the J gene TRBJ2-5; D ambiguous. This CDR3 region has 17 residues. Germline V gives CDR1 MDHEN, CDR2 SYDVKM. Trimming pared 2 bases from V and 0 bases from J, leaving 16 bases between. In nucleotides, the CDR3 is TGTGCCAGCAGTTTAAAGGGATGGCAGACCCACCAAGAGACCCAGTACTTC. It specifies CASSLKGWQTHQETQYF.

This chain joins TRBV18 and TRBJ2-5, with 9 positions matching TRBD2. The CDR3 has 15 residues. CDR1 and CDR2 (germline): KGHSH, LQKENI. The J segment lost 5 bases and the V segment lost 4 bases, leaving 8 bases of the junction unmatched. CDR3 amino acids: CASSQAGGPGETQYF. Here the CDR3 DNA reads TGTGCCAGCTCACAAGCGGGAGGCCCTGGTGAGACCCAGTACTTC.

J is TRBJ2-7 and V is TRBV28; the D is unclear. CDR1 is MDHEN and CDR2 is SYDVKM in the germline V gene. Trimming left V 4 bases short and J 6 bases short, with 16 bases between. The CDR3 is 14 residues long. The CDR3 nucleotides are TGTGCCAGCAGTTCTCGGGCGTTCGTCCGCGAGCAGTACTTC. Translated: CASSSRAFVREQYF.

The chain carries TRBV30 and TRBJ1-4, with 9 bases lining up with TRBD1. Trimming took 0 bases from V and 8 from J; bases not matched to a gene: 7. Germline CDR1 GTSNPN, CDR2 SVGIG (reference sequence). The CDR3 is 15 amino acids. The CDR3 region has the DNA TGTGCCTGGAGTGTATTTGGGACAGGGCGGGAAAAACTGTTTTTT. It codes for CAWSVFGTGREKLFF.

This clone was found a few times. This sequence joins TRBV18 and TRBJ1-1, with 8 bases matching TRBD1. Germline lookup yields CDR1 KGHSH and CDR2 LQKENI. V lost 4 bases to trimming and J lost 3 bases; unmatched junction nucleotides: 7. The CDR3 sequence is 15 residues long. The CDR3 DNA reads TGTGCCAGCTCACTTCAGACAGGGGAACACACTGAAGCTTTCTTT. Its protein is CASSLQTGEHTEAFF. The complete variable domain, with remaining parts taken from reference TRBV18 and TRBJ1-1, reads NAGVMQNPRHLVRRRGQEARLRCSPMKGHSHVYWYRQLPEEGLKFMVYLQKENIIDESGMPKERFSAEFPKEGPSILRIQQVVRGDSAAYFCASSLQTGEHTEAFFGQGTRLTVV.

In its sample, this clone was seen a few times. The sample holds other DNA sequences that translate to the same CDR3. The V call is TRBV5-1, the J call TRBJ1-2, with 8 nucleotides matching TRBD1. Looked up from germline, CDR1 is SGHRS and CDR2 is YFSETQ. V lost 0 bases to trimming and J lost 7 bases; unmatched junction nucleotides: 2. The CDR3 has 13 residues. The CDR3 DNA sequence: TGCGCCAGCAGCTTGGGAGACAGGGGTGGCTACACCTTC. It encodes CASSLGDRGGYTF.

The chain carries TRBV18 and TRBJ2-7; D possibly corresponds to TRBD2 (6 bases). This CDR3 has 16 amino acids. Germline values: CDR1 KGHSH, CDR2 LQKENI. The V and J ends lost 3 bases and 3 bases respectively, with 18 bases between them. The chain's CDR3 is CASSPSKMAGYYEQYF. CDR3 coding DNA: TGTGCCAGCTCACCGAGTAAAATGGCGGGGTACTACGAGCAGTACTTC.

The chain employs TRBV30 and TRBJ1-4; 8 bases fit TRBD1. CDR3 size: 15 residues. V lost 0 bases, J lost 0 bases, and 0 bases stayed unmatched. Germline V gene data show CDR1 as GTSNPN and CDR2 as SVGIG (reference sequence). CDR3 DNA sequence: TGTGCCTGGAGTGTACAGGGGGCAACTAATGAAAAACTGTTTTTT. The encoded protein is CAWSVQGATNEKLFF.